The rows below give T cell receptor beta chains drawn from one sample of a study of blood T cell repertoires in COVID-19. The data were produced by immunoSEQ multiplex PCR, yet TCRdb's version contains in-frame clones alone and is incomplete. Of roughly 200,000 clones listed, roughly 81% were seen once; the top ten hold approximately 5.1%. Material for sequencing was peripheral blood. These receptors all stem from a woman aged 70-85 years with active or convalescent COVID-19. Each CDR3 is given with its conserved first and last residue. Clone size is given for some rows only: seen once, a few or many times, or a class if the clone is expanded.

>TRBV5-6|NA|TRBJ1-2
CASSSGTEDYGYTF
>TRBV2|NA|TRBJ2-5
CASSGSSGSGETQYF
>TRBV27|NA|TRBJ2-1
CASSSSGRSYNEQFF
>TRBV2|NA|TRBJ2-1
CASSELVTVSSYNEQFF
>TRBV5-5|NA|TRBJ1-6
CASSHRTSSYNSPLHF
>TRBV2|NA|TRBJ2-3
CASRQQDRVTDTQYF
>TRBV19|NA|TRBJ2-1
CASSISGTASGNEQFF
>TRBV19|NA|TRBJ1-1
CASSINRGGTEAFF
>TRBV18|NA|TRBJ2-7
CASSLEYRAYEQYF
>TRBV6-6|NA|TRBJ2-1
CASGRELMSEQFF
>TRBV6-5|NA|TRBJ1-4
CASSSLSGTGHEKLFF
>TRBV28|NA|TRBJ1-2
CASSQYRSYGYTF
>TRBV5-6|once|TRBJ1-1
CASSPAGAGTEAFF
>TRBV12-1|NA|TRBJ1-2
CATGQAGVVRGYGYTF
>TRBV5-1|NA|TRBJ2-1
CASSWAGTSYNEQFF
>TRBV9|once|TRBJ1-1
CASSLGGRNTEAFF
>TRBV29-1|NA|TRBJ2-1
CSVGGLPAYNEQFF
>TRBV28|NA|TRBJ2-1
CASSFPNAGGNEQFF
>TRBV28|once|TRBJ1-1
CASSLAGQGDTEAFF
>TRBV7-9|NA|TRBJ2-7
CASSLGGTSGRAYEQYF
>TRBV4-1|NA|TRBJ2-7
CASSQAPDSSYEQYF
>TRBV28|NA|TRBJ2-7
CASKGSAAGEATYEQYF
>TRBV27|NA|TRBJ2-7
CASRNKAGVGEQYF
>TRBV6-5|NA|TRBJ2-7
CASTRRGYLYEQYF
>TRBV20-1|NA|TRBJ2-1
CSASKLLAGGPVSYNEQFF
>TRBV11-3|NA|TRBJ2-3
CASSSSAGGTGTDTQYF
>TRBV5-1|once|TRBJ2-7
CASSFSGQTYEQYF
>TRBV3-1/TRBV3-2|few|TRBJ2-1
CASSQGLSSGRRNEQFF
>TRBV5-6|NA|TRBJ1-1
CASSLDRGPNTEAFF
>TRBV2|NA|TRBJ2-1
CASSRKDSYYNEQFF
>TRBV11-2|NA|TRBJ2-3
CASSFSGRTDTQYF
>TRBV7-9|NA|TRBJ1-3
CASSVGLTGNTIYF
>TRBV3-1/TRBV3-2|once|TRBJ2-1
CASSQSGKYNEQFF
>TRBV2|few|TRBJ2-2
CASSVYYGELFF
>TRBV15|NA|TRBJ1-2
CATSRSSGQAYGYTF
>TRBV15|NA|TRBJ2-7
CATSRGQGGGVQYF
>TRBV12-1|NA|TRBJ2-1
CASSPRTSLAFF
>TRBV7-2|NA|TRBJ2-7
CASSPRIRRSVFYEQYF
>TRBV5-3|NA|TRBJ2-1
CARSLGLAGRNEQFF